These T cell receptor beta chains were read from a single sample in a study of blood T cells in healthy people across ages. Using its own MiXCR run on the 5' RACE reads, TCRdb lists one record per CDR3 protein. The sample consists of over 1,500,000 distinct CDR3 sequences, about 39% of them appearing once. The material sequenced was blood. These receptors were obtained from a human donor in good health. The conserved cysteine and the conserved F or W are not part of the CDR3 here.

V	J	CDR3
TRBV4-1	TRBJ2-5	ASSQGGRGQETQY
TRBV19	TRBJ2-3	ASSIRRVGTDTQY
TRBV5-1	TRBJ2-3	ASSLTRGGEDTQY
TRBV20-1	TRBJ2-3	SAWKRGGGDTQY
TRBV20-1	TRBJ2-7	SAPGTSGTSYEQY
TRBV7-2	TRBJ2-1	ASSLEAGGGEQF
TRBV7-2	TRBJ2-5	ASSLYSTSGLETQY
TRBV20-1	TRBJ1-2	SARARQGDFNCGYT
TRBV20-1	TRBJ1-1	SARVHQNTEAF
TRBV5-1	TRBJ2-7	ASSLATGSYEQY
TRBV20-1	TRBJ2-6	SAREGPASGANVLT
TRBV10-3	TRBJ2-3	AIGRGQEDTQY
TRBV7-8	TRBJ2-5	ASSLSETSVRETQY
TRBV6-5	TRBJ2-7	ASRFLQKSREQY
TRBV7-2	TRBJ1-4	ASSHDRFNEKLF
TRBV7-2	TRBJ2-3	ASSPRTSSASTDTQY
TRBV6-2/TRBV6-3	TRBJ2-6	ASSSGPSDPGANVLT
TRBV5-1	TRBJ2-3	ASSPGRDVTDTQY
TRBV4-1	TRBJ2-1	ASSHRDTSYNEQF
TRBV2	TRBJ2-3	ASSGLAASTDTQY
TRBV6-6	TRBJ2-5	ASSYSGTGMFRETQY
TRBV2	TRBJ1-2	ASSVGTGVGYT
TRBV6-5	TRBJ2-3	ASAGSSSTDTQY
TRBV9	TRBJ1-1	ASSKDRSNTEAF
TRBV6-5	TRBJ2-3	ASSRLPSAQY
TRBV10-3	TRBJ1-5	AISASERTGVQPQH
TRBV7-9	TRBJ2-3	ASSFRQRDTQY
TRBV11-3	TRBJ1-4	ASSPSGIGEKLF
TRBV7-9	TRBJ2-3	ASSLRGEASRGRTDTQY
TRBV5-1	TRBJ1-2	ASSLDRGEYGYT
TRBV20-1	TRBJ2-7	SAGRDRGGEQY
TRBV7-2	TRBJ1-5	ASGSGTGFQPQH
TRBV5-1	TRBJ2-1	ASSSGQGLYNEQL
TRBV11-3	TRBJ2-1	ASNQGSEQF
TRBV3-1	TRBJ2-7	ASSHPGTSPPVKQY
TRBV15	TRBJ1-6	ATSRAKTAYNSPLH
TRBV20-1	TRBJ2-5	SARDPLGPAETQY
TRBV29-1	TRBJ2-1	SVDKGGWFSYNEQF
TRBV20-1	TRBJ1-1	SAKDVGEGVNTEAF
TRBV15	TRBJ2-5	ATSRDIGKETQY
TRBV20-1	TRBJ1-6	SARASGPNSPLH
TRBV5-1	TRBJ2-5	ASSPAGGRSQETQY
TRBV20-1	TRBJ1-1	SARDLGWDTEAF
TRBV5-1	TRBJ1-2	ASSTSGQGADGYT
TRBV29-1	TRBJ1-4	SVASGGAGRNEKLF
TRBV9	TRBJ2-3	ASSVEPITTDTQY
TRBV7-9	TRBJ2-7	ASSSGGLEGEQY
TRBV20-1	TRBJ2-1	SARRRGGNEQF